A single T cell receptor beta chain is shown here with its context. Its cognate antigen has yet to be identified. The sample holds no much larger clone one base away, and base qualities are not on file. The data originate from a study of blood T cell repertoires in COVID-19 (dated by TCRdb to the early 2020s). Background for the entire study: The collaborator samples originated in the United States, Italy and Spain and spanned the acute and convalescent phases of COVID-19. Where available, HLA class I and class II types were obtained from metadata supplied by the sample provider rather than from assay-based typing. Sample metadata almost always included a de-identified subject ID, COVID-19 status, age in years and sex. The prospective study material was composed of cDNA or gDNA derived from T cells, B-cell-depleted T cells, or PBMCs. Subjects who had been exposed to COVID-19, were actively infected with it, or had recovered from it provided the deeply sampled blood TCRbeta repertoires that made up the dataset. Samples came from the ongoing ImmuneRACE study (first 160 participants) plus 1,254 subjects from 6 global collaborators. A freely available public database, intended as a resource for researchers studying the immune response to SARS-CoV-2, is where the repertoires were released. Study-level results and caveats: How much clinical and demographic metadata was included differed by source and by participant, and the metadata was provided uncurated.

Participants in the prospective study were aged about 18 to 95 years, lived in 20 to 25 United States geographic areas, and enrolled through a virtual design. In the prospective study, participants were assigned to cohorts based on the clinical history participants reported in a screening survey and a study questionnaire. Exposed participants had been in contact with someone with a PCR-confirmed or clinician-diagnosed COVID-19 case within 2 weeks of study entry. Mobile phlebotomists in the prospective study collected whole blood, serum and a nasopharyngeal or oropharyngeal swab from every participant. Prospective study participants could optionally give additional blood draws and questionnaires over an approximately two-month period. Before DNA extraction, blood samples from the prospective study were shipped at room temperature or frozen. At the junction V is shortened by 5 bases and J by 0 bases; bases outside the gene matches: 5. In the germline V gene (reference sequence), CDR1 corresponds to GTSNPN and CDR2 to SVGIG. The CDR3 runs 16 amino acids, cysteine and phenylalanine included. CDR3 DNA only is kept here, 48 bases in frame from base 1.

TCRbeta CDR3 regions were amplified from genomic DNA by means of the immunoSEQ Assay, a bias-controlled multiplex PCR. Regarding the original processing steps: The number of nucleated cells in each sample was estimated from the amplification of reference gene primers within the assay. Sequence reads were collapsed and filtered to measure the absolute abundance of every unique TCRbeta CDR3 rearrangement. For each sample, productive Simpson clonality was calculated as the square root of Simpson's diversity index across productive rearrangements. TCRdb mirrors the immuneACCESS table, restricted to in-frame sequences. Some clones are absent from its copies; in checked studies, under half trace to an unresolved V gene, and the reason for the others is unknown. That table gives V, J and clone size, and the DNA gave D and trimming. For this sample there are about 280,000 clones; 75% to 95% appear just once. Less than 3.5% of the sample goes to the ten largest clones.

The sequenced sample was PBMCs or T cells enriched from blood (not recorded which). The chain is made from TRBV30 and TRBJ2-1; 12 junctional bases match TRBD2. This clonotype was sampled from a middle-aged man who had been exposed to COVID-19. The nucleotide sequence is given as TGTGCCTGGGGACTAGCGGGAAGCCCCTCCTACAATGAGCAGTTCTTC. Its translation reads: CAWGLAGSPSYNEQFF.